Below are 9 T cell receptor beta chains sequenced from a single sample in a study of T cell repertoires in cytomegalovirus infection. TCRdb ran MiXCR on the reads and lists one entry per CDR3 protein. Among some 450,000 distinct CDR3 sequences listed, 25% to 40% were seen once. Sequenced sample: PBMCs. These TCRs come from a human donor in good health (CMV status not recorded). Some clones in this sample may be carry-over from other donors' samples.

The chain joins TRBV19 to TRBJ1-1; weak D call: TRBD1 (5 bases). This CDR3 is 12 amino acids long. V gave up 2 bases and J gave up 10 bases, with 11 bases separating them. Germline assignment: CDR1 LNHDA and CDR2 SQIVND (reference sequence). CDR3 nucleotide sequence: TGTGCCAGTAGTATACGGCAGGGTACAGCTTTCTTT. Translating gives CASSIRQGTAFF.

Note on this clonotype: One base away lies a much larger clone, so this may be a sequencing read error. The rearrangement joins TRBV7-2 to TRBJ2-1; 7 bases match TRBD1. J lost 12 bases, V lost 5 bases, and 10 bases had no gene match. Per germline, CDR1 SGHTA and CDR2 FQGNSA. The CDR3 is 13 residues long. CDR3 sequence: CASSRIQGLGQFF. Written as DNA, the CDR3 is TGTGCCAGCAGCCGTATACAGGGGCTTGGGCAGTTCTTC.

This clonotype was detected only a few times. V and J are TRBV4-1 and TRBJ2-1; D may be TRBD1 or TRBD2 (5 bases each). V was clipped by 1 base and J by 3 bases, with 16 bases between them. Germline V gene sequence: CDR1 MGHRA, CDR2 YSYEKL. There are 17 residues in the CDR3. This chain's CDR3 is CASSQAQGPRGYNEQFF. In DNA, the CDR3 is TGCGCCAGCAGCCAAGCCCAGGGACCCCGCGGCTACAATGAGCAGTTCTTC.

This clonotype was seen repeatedly, ten times or more. The chain carries TRBV28 and TRBJ2-3, with D perhaps TRBD1 (6 bases). The germline V gene encodes CDR1 MDHEN and CDR2 SYDVKM. The CDR3 contains 17 residues. V gave up 3 bases and J gave up 0 bases, with 16 bases separating them. CDR3 loop: CASSFSASGTSTDTQYF. The CDR3 region has the DNA TGTGCCAGCAGTTTCAGCGCCTCAGGGACAAGCACAGATACGCAGTATTTT.

This clonotype showed up just once. Since a much larger clone is just one base distant, this may be a read error. J is TRBJ2-1 and V is TRBV6-2 or TRBV6-3, with D perhaps TRBD1 (6 bases). This CDR3 spans 14 amino acids. Germline loops: CDR1 MNHEY, CDR2 SVGEGT. V dropped 7 bases and J dropped 4 bases, with 14 bases sitting between them. The CDR3 DNA follows: TGTGCCAGCAATCGACAGGCAAGATACAATGAGCAGTTCTTC. Its protein product is CASNRQARYNEQFF.

CDR3 amino acids: CASSNLAGGPFF. Written as DNA, the CDR3 is TGTGCCAGCAGTAACCTAGCGGGGGGGCCGTTCTTC. The chain recombines TRBV6-1 with TRBJ2-1, with 12 bases matching TRBD2. V lost 5 bases and J lost 15; bases outside the gene matches: 5. There are 12 residues in the CDR3. The germline V gene has CDR1 MNHNS and CDR2 SASEGT.

Ten or more counts support this clonotype. The chain recombines TRBV7-2 with TRBJ2-3, with D possibly TRBD2 on 6 matching bases. With 7 bases removed from V and 6 bases from J, the gap between germline ends came to 20 bases. This CDR3 has 15 amino acids. In germline, CDR1 is SGHTA, CDR2 FQGNSA. This CDR3 reads CASTELASLEDTQYF. The CDR3 coding sequence is TGTGCCAGCACCGAACTAGCCTCTCTTGAGGATACGCAGTATTTT.

The table lists this clonotype with many counts. The chain is built from TRBV27 and TRBJ1-2, with D tentatively TRBD1 (6 bases). Trimming removed 6 bases at V and 3 bases at J, with 14 bases between. Germline V gene lookup returns CDR1 MNHEY and CDR2 SMNVEV (reference sequence). The CDR3 is made up of 14 amino acids. DNA of the CDR3: TGTGCCAGCAGCCGAGTGGGGGGCGACTATGGCTACACCTTC. Amino acids: CASSRVGGDYGYTF.

The V gene is TRBV5-6, the J gene TRBJ1-3; D unresolved. V lost 4 bases and J 0 bases, leaving 11 bases between the germline ends. The CDR3 spans 15 residues. CDR1 SGHDT and CDR2 YYEEEE come from the germline V gene. Written as DNA, the CDR3 is TGTGCCAGCAGCCCAGGAGCCTCCTCTGGAAACACCATATATTTT. It codes for CASSPGASSGNTIYF.